Reported below is one T cell receptor beta chain. The antigen remains undetermined. These data originate in a study of immune evolution from preneoplasia to lung adenocarcinoma. The data were produced by immunoSEQ multiplex PCR, yet TCRdb's version contains in-frame clones alone and is incomplete. Counted here are over 9,500 clones, 88% occurring once; the ten biggest clones make up less than 3.5%. Study-wide results and limits: Normal lung had highest clonality; later lesions appeared denser, more diverse. From normal lung to invasive adenocarcinoma, top clone frequencies appeared to decrease.

CDR3 length: 16 residues. The germline V gene encodes CDR1 SGHRS and CDR2 YFSETQ. Trimming at V came to 6 bases and at J to 1 base, leaving 9 bases not matched to a gene. The specimen sequenced was FFPE invasive lung adenocarcinoma tissue. The receptor comes from a person aged 70 to 85 with invasive lung adenocarcinoma. Some clones in this sample may be carry-over from other donors' samples. The V and J genes are TRBV5-1 and TRBJ2-2; TRBD2 agrees at 7 bases. This chain's CDR3 is CASNSRASGNTGELFF. DNA for the CDR3: TGCGCCAGCAACTCGAGGGCTAGCGGGAACACCGGGGAGCTGTTTTTT.